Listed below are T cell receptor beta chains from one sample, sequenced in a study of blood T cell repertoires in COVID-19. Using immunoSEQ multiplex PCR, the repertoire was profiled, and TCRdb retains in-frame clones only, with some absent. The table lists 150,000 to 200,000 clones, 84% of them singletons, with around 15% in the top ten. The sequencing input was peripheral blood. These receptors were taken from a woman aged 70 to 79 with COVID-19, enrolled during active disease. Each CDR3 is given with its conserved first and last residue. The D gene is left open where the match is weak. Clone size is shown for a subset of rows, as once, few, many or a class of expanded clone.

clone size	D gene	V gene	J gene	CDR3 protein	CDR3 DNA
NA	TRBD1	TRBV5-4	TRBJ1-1	CASSSDRLNTEAFF	TGTGCCAGCAGTTCGGACAGGCTAAACACTGAAGCTTTCTTT
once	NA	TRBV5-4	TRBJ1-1	CASSLGGRTEAFF	TGTGCCAGCAGCTTAGGGGGTCGCACTGAAGCTTTCTTT
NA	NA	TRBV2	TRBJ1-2	CASSRWGDVGYTF	TGTGCCAGCAGTCGGTGGGGCGATGTAGGCTACACCTTC
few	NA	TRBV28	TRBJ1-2	CASSLGGKTTLGGYTF	TGTGCCAGCAGTTTAGGAGGGAAGACCACTCTAGGTGGCTACACCTTC
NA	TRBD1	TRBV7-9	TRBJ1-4	CASSTGQATNEKLFF	TGTGCCAGCAGCACGGGACAGGCAACTAATGAAAAACTGTTTTTT
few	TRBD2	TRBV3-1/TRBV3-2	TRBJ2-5	CASRPGLVETQYF	TGTGCCAGCAGACCGGGACTAGTAGAGACCCAGTACTTC
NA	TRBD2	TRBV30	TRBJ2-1	CAWSEDLTSGRGEQFF	TGTGCCTGGAGTGAAGATTTGACTAGCGGCCGGGGTGAGCAGTTCTTC
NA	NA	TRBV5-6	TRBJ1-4	CASTPAGTTNEKLFF	TGTGCCAGCACACCGGCGGGGACAACTAATGAAAAACTGTTTTTT
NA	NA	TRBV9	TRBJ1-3	CASSIARGFSGNTIYF	TGTGCCAGCAGCATTGCCCGGGGTTTCTCTGGAAACACCATATATTTT
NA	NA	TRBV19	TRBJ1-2	CASSPGTGNGYTF	TGTGCCAGTAGCCCCGGTACAGGGAATGGCTACACCTTC
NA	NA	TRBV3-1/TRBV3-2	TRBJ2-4	CASSQGLAKNIQYF	TGTGCCAGCAGCCAAGGACTAGCCAAAAACATTCAGTACTTC
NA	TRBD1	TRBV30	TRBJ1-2	CAWTPDRARGGYTF	TGTGCCTGGACCCCTGACAGGGCTCGGGGCGGCTACACCTTC
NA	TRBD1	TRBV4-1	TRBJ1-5	CASSLMTGGWDQPQHF	TGCGCCAGCAGCCTCATGACAGGGGGCTGGGATCAGCCCCAGCATTTT
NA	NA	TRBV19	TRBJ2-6	CASSSAISGANVLTF	TGTGCCAGTAGTAGCGCCATCTCTGGGGCCAACGTCCTGACTTTC
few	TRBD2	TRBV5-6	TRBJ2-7	CASSLGWTSGFYEQYF	TGTGCCAGCAGCTTGGGGTGGACTAGCGGATTCTACGAGCAGTACTTC
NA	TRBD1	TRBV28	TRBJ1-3	CASSNRQGKLGNTIYF	TGTGCCAGCAGTAATCGACAGGGAAAGTTGGGAAACACCATATATTTT
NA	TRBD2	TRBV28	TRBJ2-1	CASSFWGGNEQFF	TGTGCCAGCAGTTTTTGGGGGGGGAATGAGCAGTTCTTC
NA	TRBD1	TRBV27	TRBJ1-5	CASKIGGQGYEFNQPQHF	TGTGCCAGCAAGATCGGGGGACAGGGATACGAATTTAATCAGCCCCAGCATTTT
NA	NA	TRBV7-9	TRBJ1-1	CASSLARVKDTEAFF	TGTGCCAGCAGCTTAGCGCGGGTTAAGGACACTGAAGCTTTCTTT
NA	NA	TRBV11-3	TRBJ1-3	CASSLPGPGNTIYF	TGTGCCAGCAGCTTGCCAGGGCCCGGAAACACCATATATTTT
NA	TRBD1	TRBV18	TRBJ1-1	CASSRAQGASTEAFF	TGTGCCAGCTCACGGGCACAGGGGGCTAGCACTGAAGCTTTCTTT
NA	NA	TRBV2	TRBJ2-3	CASNGRRGDTQYF	TGTGCCAGCAACGGACGGCGGGGAGATACGCAGTATTTT
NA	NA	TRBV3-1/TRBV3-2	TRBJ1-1	CASSQRGGWTEAFF	TGTGCCAGCAGCCAACGAGGGGGATGGACTGAAGCTTTCTTT
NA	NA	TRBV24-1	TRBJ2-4	CATSAGGAGPNIQYF	TGTGCCACCAGTGCTGGAGGGGCGGGACCGAACATTCAGTACTTC
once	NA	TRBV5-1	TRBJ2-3	CASSLDPGTDTQYF	TGCGCCAGCAGCTTGGATCCGGGCACAGATACGCAGTATTTT
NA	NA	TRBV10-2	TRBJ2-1	CASSVSTLSEQFF	TGCGCCAGCAGTGTGTCTACCTTGAGTGAGCAGTTCTTC
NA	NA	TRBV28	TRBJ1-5	CASSLVRQTYNQPQHF	TGTGCCAGCAGTTTGGTCCGACAGACTTACAATCAGCCCCAGCATTTT